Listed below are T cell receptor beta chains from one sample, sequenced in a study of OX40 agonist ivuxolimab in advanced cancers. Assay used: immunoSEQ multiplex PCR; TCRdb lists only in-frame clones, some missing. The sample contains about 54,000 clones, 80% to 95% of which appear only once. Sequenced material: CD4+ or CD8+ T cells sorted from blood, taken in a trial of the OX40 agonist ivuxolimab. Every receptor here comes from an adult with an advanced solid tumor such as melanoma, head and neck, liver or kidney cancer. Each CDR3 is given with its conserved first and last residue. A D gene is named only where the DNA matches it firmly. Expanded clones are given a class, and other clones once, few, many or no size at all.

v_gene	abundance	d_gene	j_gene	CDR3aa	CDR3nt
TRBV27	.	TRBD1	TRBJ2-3	CASSLGGQGWDTQYF	TGTGCCAGCAGTTTGGGGGGACAGGGATGGGATACGCAGTATTTT
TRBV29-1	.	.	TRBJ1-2	CSVETERDYGYTF	TGCAGCGTTGAAACGGAAAGGGACTATGGCTACACCTTC
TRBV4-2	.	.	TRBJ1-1	CASSQGGAEPTEAFF	TGTGCCAGCAGCCAAGGGGGGGCGGAACCCACTGAAGCTTTCTTT
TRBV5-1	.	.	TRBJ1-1	CASSPGQPLTEAFF	TGCGCCAGCAGCCCGGGACAACCCTTGACTGAAGCTTTCTTT
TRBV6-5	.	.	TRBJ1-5	CASSYSTARNQPQHF	TGTGCCAGCAGTTACTCGACGGCAAGGAATCAGCCCCAGCATTTT
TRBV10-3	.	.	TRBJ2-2	CAISEFAGLTGELFF	TGTGCCATCAGTGAGTTTGCAGGACTGACCGGGGAGCTGTTTTTT
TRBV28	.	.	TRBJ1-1	CASTSGVGDTEAFF	TGTGCCAGCACCTCGGGGGTGGGGGACACTGAAGCTTTCTTT
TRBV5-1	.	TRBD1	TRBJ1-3	CASRRTGRNTIYF	TGCGCCAGCCGAAGGACAGGGAGAAACACCATATATTTT
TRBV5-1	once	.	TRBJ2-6	CASSLGTSGANVLTF	TGCGCCAGCAGCTTAGGGACTTCTGGGGCCAACGTCCTGACTTTC
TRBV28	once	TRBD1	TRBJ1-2	CASSLGDREIYTF	TGTGCCAGCAGTTTAGGGGACAGGGAGATTTACACCTTC
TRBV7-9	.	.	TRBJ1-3	CASRGTSGNTIYF	TGTGCCAGCAGGGGGACCTCTGGAAACACCATATATTTT
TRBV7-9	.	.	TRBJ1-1	CASSFLKGNTEAFF	TGTGCCAGCAGTTTTTTGAAGGGGAACACTGAAGCTTTCTTT
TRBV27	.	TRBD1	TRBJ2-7	CASDLPGDRSSYEQYF	TGTGCCAGCGATTTGCCTGGGGACAGGAGCTCCTACGAGCAGTACTTC
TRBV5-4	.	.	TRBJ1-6	CASSLDSYNSPLHF	TGTGCCAGCAGCTTGGACAGCTATAATTCACCCCTCCACTTT
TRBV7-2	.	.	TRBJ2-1	CASARRAGPLNEQFF	TGTGCCAGCGCTAGGCGAGCCGGACCCCTCAATGAGCAGTTCTTC
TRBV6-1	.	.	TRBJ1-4	CAARRPDSPNEKLFF	TGTGCCGCCCGCCGTCCGGACAGTCCTAATGAAAAACTGTTTTTT
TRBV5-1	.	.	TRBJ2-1	CASYPRDPQGEQFF	TGCGCCAGCTACCCCCGGGACCCACAAGGTGAGCAGTTCTTC